Listed below are T cell receptor beta chains from one sample, sequenced in a study of immune evolution from preneoplasia to lung adenocarcinoma. Libraries were prepared by immunoSEQ multiplex PCR; TCRdb keeps only in-frame clonotypes and omits some of them. The data hold roughly 8,100 clones, with roughly 79% observed a single time. Sequenced sample: FFPE invasive lung adenocarcinoma tissue. The receptors originated from a person aged 50-59 years with lung adenocarcinoma. Each CDR3 is given with its conserved first and last residue. D genes are given only for firm matches. The size field is filled for only some rows; it gives once, few, many or a size class.

.	TRBV11-3	TRBD1	TRBJ1-4	13	TGTGCCAGCCCCGGGACAGGGGACGAAAAACTGTTTTTT	CASPGTGDEKLFF
.	TRBV4-1	.	TRBJ1-4	14	TGCGCCAGCAGCCCCTCTACAGGGAATGAAAAACTGTTTTTT	CASSPSTGNEKLFF
.	TRBV10-3	TRBD2	TRBJ2-1	17	TGTGCCAAGCCACTAGCGGGAGGGCCAATCGCCTACAATGAGCAGTTCTTC	CAKPLAGGPIAYNEQFF
few	TRBV28	.	TRBJ2-7	13	TGTGCCAGCAGCCGACCGGGGGTAGGGGAGCAGTACTTC	CASSRPGVGEQYF
.	TRBV5-1	.	TRBJ1-2	15	TGCGCCAGCAGCCCCGATGGGGGAATCCCAGAGGGCTACACCTTC	CASSPDGGIPEGYTF
few	TRBV19	.	TRBJ1-2	14	TGTGCCAGTAGTATAGATCTCGGGATGGCTGGCTACACCTTC	CASSIDLGMAGYTF
few	TRBV5-1	.	TRBJ1-3	16	TGCGCCAGCAGCCGGGAGGGAAGTGTGGCTGGAAACACCATATATTTT	CASSREGSVAGNTIYF
.	TRBV11-3	.	TRBJ2-7	13	TGTGCCAGCAGCTTATCAGGGGTGGAGGAGCAGTACTTC	CASSLSGVEEQYF
.	TRBV7-2	.	TRBJ2-1	13	TGTGCCAGCAGTAGGACCACAAACAATGAGCAGTTCTTC	CASSRTTNNEQFF
.	TRBV10-2	.	TRBJ1-5	15	TGCGCCAGCAGTGGGGACGGTGGGGGACGCGAGCCCCAGCATTTT	CASSGDGGGREPQHF
.	TRBV7-3	.	TRBJ2-1	14	TGTGCCAGCAGCCCCAGAGGGACGGCGAATGAGCAGTTCTTC	CASSPRGTANEQFF
.	TRBV2	.	TRBJ1-4	13	TGTGCCAGCAGGGACGAAACTAATGAAAAACTGTTTTTT	CASRDETNEKLFF
once	TRBV6-1	TRBD2	TRBJ2-5	16	TGTGCCAGCAGTGGGACTAGCGGGGGGATACAAGAGACCCAGTACTTC	CASSGTSGGIQETQYF
.	TRBV6-4	TRBD2	TRBJ2-7	16	TGTGCCAGCAGTGAAGCTAGCGGGGGGCCGTTGGGTGAGCAGTACTTC	CASSEASGGPLGEQYF